The present T cell receptor (beta chain) was sequenced within a study of shared clonotypes between healthy human individuals. There were no recent acute infections or vaccinations among the donors, who were healthy HIV-negative adults. Whole-study results and caveats: Sequencing depth was expected to affect clonotype sharing among donors. Naive CD4 clonotype sharing across several donors was around 5%.

This CDR3 is built from 16 residues. CDR1 is SGHNT and CDR2 is YENEEA in the germline V gene. After removal of 5 bases from V and 2 bases from J, the junction contained 9 bases not matched to a gene. Each replicate PCR on the sorted subsets used about 0.2 ug DNA (approximately 27,000 T cell genomes). Sequencing used immunoSEQ multiplex PCR; TCRdb keeps in-frame clones, though not all of them. The data show around 2.3 million clones, around 95% seen once. A word on this clone: Its antigen is not known.

V and J are TRBV11-3 and TRBJ2-3; 8 nucleotides line up with TRBD2. What was sequenced was naive CD4+ T cells sorted from blood. Subset in this sample: CD45RA+ positively selected. This clonotype originated in a man aged 18 to 35 in good health. Here the CDR3 reads CASSPGGGGFTDTQYF. The CDR3 DNA reads TGTGCCAGCAGCCCTGGGGGCGGGGGGTTCACAGATACGCAGTATTTT.